The present TCR beta chain was sequenced within a study of cytomegalovirus exposure and HLA in healthy donors. J lost 0 bases, V lost 5 bases, and 3 bases had no gene match. Germline V gene sequence: CDR1 SNHLY, CDR2 FYNNEI. The CDR3 length is 15 residues. 60 Vbeta and 13 Jbeta primers were used in PCR. Assay used: immunoSEQ multiplex PCR; TCRdb lists only in-frame clones, some missing. In the table there are about 130,000 clones, approximately 78% of which are singletons. The receptor was derived from a female donor in good health and CMV-seronegative. The sample taken for sequencing was PBMCs. The chain joins TRBV2 to TRBJ2-2; 7 bases fit TRBD1. Here the CDR3 reads CASSFGTANTGELFF. The CDR3 DNA reads as TGTGCCAGCAGTTTCGGGACAGCGAACACCGGGGAGCTGTTTTTT.